One and the same sample provided the 11 T cell receptor beta chains below, sequenced in a study of blood T cell repertoires in COVID-19. Method: immunoSEQ multiplex PCR; TCRdb's copy keeps in-frame clones and lacks some. The sample includes hundreds of thousands of clones, 87% of them seen just once. Sequenced sample: PBMCs or T cells enriched from blood (not recorded which). The receptors here all came from a woman under 30 who had recovered from COVID-19.

The J gene is TRBJ1-5, the V gene TRBV4-1; unclear D gene. This CDR3 has 13 amino acids. CDR1 and CDR2 from the germline V gene are MGHRA and YSYEKL. The V end was cut by 0 bases, the J end by 7 bases, with 7 bases between. The CDR3 nucleotides read TGCGCCAGCAGCCAAGAATCGAGGCAGCCCCAGCATTTT. This gives the protein CASSQESRQPQHF.

The chain couples TRBV7-2 to TRBJ1-2; D perhaps matches TRBD1 (5 bases). The germline V gene encodes CDR1 SGHTA and CDR2 FQGNSA. The germline V and J ends were trimmed by 4 bases and 4 bases, with 10 bases remaining between them. This CDR3 has 13 amino acids. The CDR3 loop reads CASSSWGGYGYTF. CDR3 DNA: TGTGCCAGCAGCTCTTGGGGGGGCTATGGCTACACCTTC.

CDR3 sequence: CASSPGTAGETQYF. CDR3 coding DNA: TGTGCCAGCAGCCCAGGGACAGCGGGAGAGACCCAGTACTTC. The chain employs TRBV7-3 and TRBJ2-5, with TRBD1 as a possible D gene (7 bases). Germline V gene sequence: CDR1 SGHTA, CDR2 FQGTGA. With 5 bases removed from V and 4 bases from J, the gap between germline ends came to 14 bases. The CDR3 is 14 amino acids.

The chain joins TRBV11-2 to TRBJ1-2; D might be TRBD1 (5 bases). The CDR3 has 15 residues. CDR1 SGHAT and CDR2 FQNNGV come from the germline V gene. V was cut by 5 bases and J by 1 base, with 14 bases left in between. Written as DNA, the CDR3 is TGTGCCAGCAGCCAGGTGGGGGGAAGTAACTATGGCTACACCTTC. Its translation: CASSQVGGSNYGYTF.

The chain links TRBV5-4 to TRBJ2-5; 10 bases agree with TRBD2. Germline V gene data show CDR1 as SGHNT and CDR2 as YYREEE (reference sequence). The length of the CDR3 is 13 residues. CDR3 loop: CANSGGLGETQYF. The CDR3 bases are TGTGCGAATAGCGGGGGGCTTGGAGAGACCCAGTACTTC.

In DNA form, the CDR3 reads TGTGCCAGTAGTCTTGAAGGACAGGCCACCGGGGAGCTGTTTTTT. It translates to CASSLEGQATGELFF. J is TRBJ2-2 and V is TRBV2; 7 bases match TRBD1. Germline V gives CDR1 SNHLY, CDR2 FYNNEI. Unmatched junction bases numbered 11, after V lost 9 bases and J lost 4 bases. There are 15 residues in the CDR3.

V gene TRBV11-3 combines with J gene TRBJ2-3, with D maybe TRBD1 (6 bases). This CDR3 is 17 amino acids long. V was shortened by 2 bases and J by 1 base, with 16 bases between the two germline ends. From germline, CDR1 is SGHNT and CDR2 YENEEA. The CDR3 sequence: CASSLKGTSLGTDTQYF. The CDR3 DNA sequence: TGTGCCAGCAGCTTAAAAGGGACAAGCCTTGGCACAGATACGCAGTATTTT.

The chain employs TRBV6-5 and TRBJ1-5, with 8 bases that match TRBD1. Looked up from germline, CDR1 is MNHEY and CDR2 is SVGAGI. V lost 4 bases and J lost 7; bases outside the gene matches: 9. This CDR3 is 15 amino acids long. As DNA, the CDR3 is TGTGCCAGCAGTTCGATAGGACAGGGCGAACAGCCCCAGCATTTT. Protein sequence: CASSSIGQGEQPQHF.

J is TRBJ1-1 and V is TRBV28; 11 nucleotides align to TRBD1. With V trimmed by 3 bases and J by 4 bases, 10 bases remained unmatched. Germline CDR1 and CDR2: MDHEN and SYDVKM. The CDR3 covers 17 residues. Written as DNA, the CDR3 is TGTGCCAGCAGTTTCGGAGGAGCGGGACAGGGGGTCACTGAAGCTTTCTTT. Translation: CASSFGGAGQGVTEAFF.

DNA of the CDR3: TGTGCCAGCTCGCGAGTCGGGACAGATACGCAGTATTTT. Its protein product is CASSRVGTDTQYF. The V and J genes are TRBV18 and TRBJ2-3; D ambiguous. Trimming shortened V by 6 bases and J by 3 bases, and 10 bases separated the two germline ends. Germline V gene lookup returns CDR1 KGHSH and CDR2 LQKENI. This CDR3 has 13 residues.

The rearrangement joins TRBV6-5 to TRBJ1-1; a possible D gene is TRBD1 (5 bases). Trimming shortened V by 0 bases and J by 1 base, and 9 bases separated the two germline ends. This CDR3 region has 15 residues. Germline CDR1 is MNHEY and CDR2 is SVGAGI. CDR3 nucleotides: TGTGCCAGCAGTTACTCGTGGGGCGAGAACACTGAAGCTTTCTTT. Protein product: CASSYSWGENTEAFF.